Sequencing of this T cell receptor (beta chain) was carried out in a study of T-cell reconstitution after alpha-beta-depleted transplantation in children. Study-wide results and caveats: Some patients' high day-60 TCRbeta diversity was attributed to recipient cells surviving conditioning. Counts and diversity of T cells one year after transplant came mostly from newly produced T cells. Reports say that about two months after transplant, the alpha-beta T cells came out of several hundred graft clones that had expanded.

A TCRbeta library incorporating unique molecular identifiers was prepared. One entry per CDR3 protein, called by TCRdb with MiXCR from the PCR reads. Of under 300,000 distinct CDR3 sequences listed, around a tenth are singletons. This clonotype was seen only a few times. Antigen: not known. This CDR3 has 15 amino acids. J was trimmed by 2 bases and V by 1 base; bases with no gene match: 5. The V gene's germline CDR1 is SGHNT and CDR2 YYREEE (reference sequence). The TCR originated in a male patient aged 2 to 9 who had a stem cell transplant for chronic granulomatous disease, so the T cells may come from the graft donor. This specimen was peripheral blood, taken 180 days after TCRalphabeta/CD19-depleted stem cell transplant. V usage is TRBV5-4 and J usage is TRBJ1-1; 7 bases match TRBD1. The CDR3 here is CASSLPDRRNTEAFF. CDR3 nucleotides: TGTGCCAGCAGCTTGCCGGACAGGAGAAACACTGAAGCTTTCTTT.